This T cell receptor beta chain appears in the sequencing data of a study of human T cells and chemical hapten exposure. The wider study: Each patch test put 0.01% DPC on the upper back, and results were read at 6 days. Largely, small differences in pooled library volume made per-sample TCR yields vary. Patients, predominantly female, presented with alopecia areata, totalis or universalis.

The sample's time point: patch test 1, 2 weeks after DPC sensitization. Treatment given: therapeutic diphenylcyclopropenone sensitization with weekly scalp DPC. There are 14 residues in the CDR3. Germline V gives CDR1 KGHSH, CDR2 LQKENI. Each cDNA molecule in the library carried unique molecular identifiers. Via MiXCR, TCRdb re-called the RACE reads, giving one row per CDR3 protein. The sample records tens of thousands of distinct CDR3 sequences, approximately 35% being singletons. As for this clonotype: At one of its ends the junction is not consistent with the germline gene, which may arise from a read error.

The chain joins TRBV18 to TRBJ1-1; a possible D gene is TRBD1 (6 bases). The source of this sequence is a man aged 35 to 55 with alopecia areata. Some clones in this sample may be carry-over from other donors' samples. Sequencing was performed on whole blood, taken in connection with sensitization to the hapten diphenylcyclopropenone (DPC). The CDR3 reads CASSPNRENTETFF. The DNA for the CDR3 is TGTGCCAGCTCACCTAACAGGGAGAACACTGAAACTTTCTTT.